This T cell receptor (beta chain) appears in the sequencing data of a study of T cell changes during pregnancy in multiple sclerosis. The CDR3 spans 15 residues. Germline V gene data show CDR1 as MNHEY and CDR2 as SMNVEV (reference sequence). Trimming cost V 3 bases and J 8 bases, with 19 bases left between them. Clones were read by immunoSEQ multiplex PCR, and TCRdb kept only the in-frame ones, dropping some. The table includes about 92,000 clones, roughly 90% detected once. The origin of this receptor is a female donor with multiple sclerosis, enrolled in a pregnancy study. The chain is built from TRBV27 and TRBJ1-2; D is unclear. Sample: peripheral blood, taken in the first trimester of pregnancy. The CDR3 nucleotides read TGTGCCAGCAGTTTCCGGGGTCGGACCTCGGGAGGCTACACCTTC. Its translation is CASSFRGRTSGGYTF.